The clone carrying this T cell receptor (beta chain) was counted a single time. The antigen remains unidentified. Other nucleotide sequences from this sample produce the same CDR3. This sample stems from a study of Tregs in tolerant kidney transplant recipients. Study-wide results and limits: Biological reproducibility was not directly addressed, but technical replication error appeared minimal. Donor-specific Treg expansion exceeded global Treg expansion in tolerant patients, suggesting antigen drive. Validation in larger populations is needed because few patients were studied.

The CDR3 runs 15 residues. The V gene lost 2 bases and the J gene lost 7 bases, with 12 bases spanning the gap. Germline V CDR1 and CDR2: SEHNR, FQNEAQ (reference sequence). Measured with immunoSEQ multiplex PCR; TCRdb has only the in-frame clones, and not every one. The sample has around 70,000 clones, just under 95% seen once. CD4+CD25+CD127- Tregs, CD4+CD25- non-Tregs, CD4 and CD8 cells were sorted. The chain recombines TRBV7-9 with TRBJ1-6; D may be TRBD1 (5 bases). This TCR was sampled from a human donor who received a combined kidney and bone marrow transplant. Source: CD8+ T cells from blood, taken before the transplant. In DNA form, the CDR3 reads TGTGCCAGCAGCTTAAAACAGGCAGGGAATTCACCCCTCCACTTT. This codes for CASSLKQAGNSPLHF.